This T cell receptor beta chain was captured in a study of cytomegalovirus exposure and HLA in healthy donors (dated by TCRdb to about 2017). About the full investigation: In an earlier analysis of about 560 of the donors, less than 350 Gb of sequence data and approximately 100 million unique TCR beta sequences from roughly 200 million T cells were reported. Because of strong linkage in the cohort, four or five DR-DQ haplotypes were treated as single units for association and clustering. To study patterns of TCR occurrence, a later analysis re-analyzed previously published TCR beta repertoires from hundreds of donors and added high-resolution HLA genotyping. In addition to the first cohort of approximately 650 subjects, a separate validation cohort of around 110 different subjects was used. An earlier analysis of fewer than 700 of the donors applied high-throughput TCR beta sequencing to assess whether each TCR beta V gene segment acted as functional or pseudogenic. The T cell repertoires of 666 subjects were profiled by immunosequencing and related to cytomegalovirus serostatus. The study aimed to test whether signatures of past pathogen exposure could be identified by cataloging public T cell receptors. A later genetic analysis used genome-wide SNP genotypes for about 65% of the roughly 670 donors, treating that subset as a discovery cohort. Every discovery cohort repertoire had been produced on one sequencing platform. Typing coverage differed by locus: A, B, C, DRB1 and DQB1 were typed in roughly 620-630 donors, DQA1 in about 500, DPA1 in 606, and DPB1 in 400 to 480. High-throughput TCR immunosequencing, statistical association of individual TCRs with disease status, and machine learning were combined to predict cytomegalovirus infection status. Among the roughly 410 genotyped donors, around 81% belonged to the genetic ancestry cluster associated with self-reported Caucasian donors. Approximately 310 gigabases of sequencing data and 70 million to 85 million unique TCR sequences were included in an early release covering 550 to 800 HLA-typed donors. In the later analysis, no new phenotypic data were used to find candidate immune exposures; instead, reliance was placed on TCR beta sequences and their occurrence across donors. Donor age, sex, ethnicity and CMV serostatus were collected together with the repertoire data. HLA typing covered class I and class II loci at four-digit resolution. Among approximately 370 genotyped donors of the cohort, an average of around 240,000 unique TCR beta nucleotide sequences was sequenced per donor, of which roughly 17% were non-productive.

Library preparation employed the immunoSEQ multiplex PCR assay. The multiplex PCR relied on a mix of 60 forward primers for TCR Vbeta segments and 13 reverse primers for TCR Jbeta segments. Amplification of the CDR3 region of rearranged TCR beta genes was performed with a multiplex PCR assay on genomic DNA. The Illumina HiSeq System was used to sequence the amplified TCR beta libraries as 87-base-pair reads. In the authors' own workflow: A later analysis tallied approximately 87 million unique TCR beta chains across the 660 or so repertoires, and some 12 million of those chains were shared by two or more donors. Raw reads were error-corrected and collapsed into unique sequences with a nearest-neighbor algorithm that merged closely related sequences to remove PCR and sequencing errors. V, D and J gene segments were assigned by aligning CDR3 sequences to IMGT reference sequences. For a sequence to be retained, at least a six-nucleotide match to both a V gene segment and a J gene segment was required. Rearrangements were called productive when the CDR3 lacked stop codons and stayed in frame with V and J; all others were non-productive. Following IMGT convention, CDR3 was defined as the stretch from the second conserved V-encoded cysteine up to the conserved J-encoded phenylalanine. Sequences without an unambiguous match to a single V gene segment were excluded from the earlier analysis of 587 of the donors. An earlier analysis of fewer than 750 of the donors called V segments functional above 56.7% productive rearrangements and segregating when the between-donor standard deviation exceeded 5%. A statistical classification framework was built for diagnosing cytomegalovirus status from the catalog of TCR beta chain sequences. In a later analysis, V and J genes were assigned by comparing TCR nucleotide sequences against IMGT/GENE-DB human TR gene sequences. Using the TCRdist pipeline, a later analysis assigned CDR3 sequences along with most-parsimonious VDJ recombination scenarios. A later analysis defined each TCR beta chain by its CDR3 amino acid sequence plus V-gene family, and excluded reads lacking a unique V-gene family. To address suspected cross-contamination and a sequencing artifact, a later analysis removed approximately 590 highly shared, low-generation-probability nucleotide sequences. A later analysis calculated a clonal expansion index for each public chain from normalized within-repertoire ranks of inferred template counts. A later analysis computed generation probabilities with a VDJ recombination model fitted to out-of-frame rearrangements, and checked the results against IGoR. In a later analysis, hypergeometric tests were used to score TCR-TCR, TCR-HLA and TCR-CMV co-occurrence, with a repertoire-size bias correction applied to TCR pairs. In a later analysis, false discovery rates were estimated by permuting HLA or CMV assignments 20 times. In a later analysis, co-occurring TCRs were grouped using DBSCAN, and TCRdist sequence similarity was added for clustering within HLA-allele-positive subsets. For co-occurrence clustering, repertoires with fewer than 30,000 or more than 120,000 public chains were excluded, along with five repertoires with anomalous nucleotide sharing. Imported from immuneACCESS, the table was reduced by TCRdb to in-frame sequences with V and J called. These copies leave out some clones; in studies compared against another copy, an unresolved V gene accounts for under half, and the cause of the remainder is not known. That table furnishes V, J and clone size, whereas the DNA furnished D and trimming. This sample gives some 120,000 clones in total; roughly 15% of them show up just once. The biggest ten clones account for about 3% of the sample.

The cohort comprised hundreds of healthy bone marrow donors. At the time of sampling, all cohort members were nominally healthy, though unrecorded immune exposures were likely present. The donor tested CMV seropositive, placing the donor among the 250 to 300 seropositive members of the cohort. Every donor gave a peripheral blood sample, and the peripheral blood mononuclear cells from that sample were used for TCR beta sequencing. The Qiagen DNeasy Blood Extraction Kit was used to extract genomic DNA from the blood cell samples. From the cysteine through the phenylalanine, the CDR3 covers 21 amino acids. Only the CDR3 DNA is retained, 63 bases long and in frame from the first base. The germline V gene specifies SNHLY as CDR1 and FYNNEI as CDR2. The paper's findings and limits, for the study overall: The authors suggested that the approach could potentially be extended to other disease states and immunological phenotypes. A further reported finding was that TCR beta sequences accurately predicted the HLA-A and HLA-B alleles for most subjects in the first cohort. When HLA alleles, especially DR and DQ, strongly co-occurred, attributing TCR associations to individual alleles was difficult. Roughly uniform sequencing depth across donors was assumed in presence/absence analyses, although this assumption may not hold. In this cohort, only TCR beta chains were sequenced, and detectable features were limited by the absence of alpha or paired-chain data. A few of the identified cytomegalovirus-associated TCR beta chains were confirmed in vitro to be specific for cytomegalovirus antigens. In an earlier analysis of about 540 of the donors, most TCR beta V segments were observed in productive rearrangements about 87% or about 30% of the time, broadly matching IMGT annotations. Some 16 rarely observed V segments, including chromosome 9 orphons, were excluded from the earlier analysis of a few hundred of the donors because counts were too low. In a later analysis, HLA-associated TCR beta chains showed more clonal expansion and lower generation probabilities than non-associated chains that were equally common. The classifier was reported to diagnose cytomegalovirus status with high specificity and sensitivity in both the original cohort and the validation cohort. In a later analysis, most CMV-associated TCR beta chains were found to appear HLA-restricted, with HLA associations seemingly driven largely by CMV exposure. According to a later analysis, TCR association rates differed among HLA loci, with DRB1 alleles showing the most associated TCRs and HLA-C alleles showing the fewest. Linkage disequilibrium might explain the correlated functional status among segregating V segments, but an unknown experimental factor could not be excluded. Because HLA typing was missing for some donors at each locus, association tests included only the typed subset. The only immune exposure information available for the cohort was CMV serostatus. A cluster of highly shared sequence variants was judged likely to represent a technical artifact of the sequencing pipeline. According to a later analysis, parvovirus B19, influenza, CMV and Epstein-Barr virus appeared linked to several top co-occurrence clusters. A total of roughly 160 TCR beta chains were listed by the study as associated with cytomegalovirus. Some IMGT-functional V segments, including TRBV6-2 and TRBV6-3, could not be distinguished by the 87-base-pair reads and were therefore excluded. In a later genetic analysis, a missense DCLRE1C variant was associated with V-gene and J-gene trimming of TCR beta chains, and the association was replicated in an independent cohort. In a later genetic analysis, fewer N-insertions in productive TCRs were reported among donors in an Asian-associated ancestry cluster than the approximately 710-donor mean. A later analysis associated 17,000 or so TCR beta sequences with specific HLA alleles at a false discovery rate of 0.05. While some public TCRs were present in many individuals, most TCR sequences turned up only very rarely across donors.

As for this clone: Which antigen it targets is not known. Germline and junction disagree at one end, which may indicate a read error.

The sequence came from a female donor in good health and CMV-seropositive. The chain couples TRBV2 to TRBJ2-3, and TRBD1 may be the D gene, going by 6 matching bases. Sequenced material: PBMCs. The DNA sequence reads TGTGCCAGCAGTCAGCCCCACAGTACCGGGACAAATGAAAGATTCACATATACGCAGTATTTT. Protein translation: CASSQPHSTGTNERFTYTQYF.